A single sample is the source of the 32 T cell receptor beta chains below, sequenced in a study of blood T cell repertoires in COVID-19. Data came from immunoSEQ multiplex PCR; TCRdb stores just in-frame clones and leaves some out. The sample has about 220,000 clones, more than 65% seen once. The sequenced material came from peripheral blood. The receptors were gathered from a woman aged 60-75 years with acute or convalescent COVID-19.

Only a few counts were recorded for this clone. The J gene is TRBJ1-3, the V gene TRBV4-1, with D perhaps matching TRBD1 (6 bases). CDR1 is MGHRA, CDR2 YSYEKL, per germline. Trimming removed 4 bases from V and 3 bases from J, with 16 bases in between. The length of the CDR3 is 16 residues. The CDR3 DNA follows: TGCGCCAGCAGCCCAGAGGACAGTCCTTTTGGAAACACCATATATTTT. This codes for CASSPEDSPFGNTIYF.

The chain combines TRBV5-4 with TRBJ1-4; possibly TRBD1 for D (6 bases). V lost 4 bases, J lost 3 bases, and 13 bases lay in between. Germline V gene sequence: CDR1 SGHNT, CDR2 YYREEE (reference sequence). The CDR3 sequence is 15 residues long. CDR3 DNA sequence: TGTGCCAGCAGCCCCAAGGGGGAACCTAATGAAAAACTGTTTTTT. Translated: CASSPKGEPNEKLFF.

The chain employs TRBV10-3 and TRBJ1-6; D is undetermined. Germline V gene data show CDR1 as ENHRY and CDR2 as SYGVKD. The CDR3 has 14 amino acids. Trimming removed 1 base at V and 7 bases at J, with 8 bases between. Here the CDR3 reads CAISEFGTNSPLHF. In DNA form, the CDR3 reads TGTGCCATCAGTGAGTTTGGCACCAATTCACCCCTCCACTTT.

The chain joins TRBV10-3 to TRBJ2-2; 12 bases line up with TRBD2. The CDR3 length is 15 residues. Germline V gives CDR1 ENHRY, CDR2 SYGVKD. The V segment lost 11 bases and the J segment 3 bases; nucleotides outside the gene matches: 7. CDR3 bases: TGTGCCGCCCTAGCGGGGGGGCCCGACACCGGGGAGCTGTTTTTT. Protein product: CAALAGGPDTGELFF.

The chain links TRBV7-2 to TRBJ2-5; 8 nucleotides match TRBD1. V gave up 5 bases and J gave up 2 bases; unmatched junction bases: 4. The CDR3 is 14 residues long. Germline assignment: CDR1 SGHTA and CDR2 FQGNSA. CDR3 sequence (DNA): TGTGCCAGCAGCCGGGACAGGCGACAAGAGACCCAGTACTTC. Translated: CASSRDRRQETQYF.

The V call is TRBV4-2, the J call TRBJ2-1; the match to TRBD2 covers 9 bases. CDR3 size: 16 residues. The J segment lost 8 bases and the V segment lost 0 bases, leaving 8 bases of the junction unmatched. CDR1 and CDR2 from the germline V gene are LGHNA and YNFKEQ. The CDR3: CASSQEGAGGRDEQFF. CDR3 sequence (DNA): TGTGCCAGCAGCCAAGAAGGAGCGGGGGGCCGGGATGAGCAGTTCTTC.

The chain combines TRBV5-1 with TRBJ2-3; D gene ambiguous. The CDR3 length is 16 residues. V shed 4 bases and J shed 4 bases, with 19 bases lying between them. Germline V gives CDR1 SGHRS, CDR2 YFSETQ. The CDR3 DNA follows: TGCGCCAGCAGCATACCGGGTCAGATGCGTCCAGATACGCAGTATTTT. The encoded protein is CASSIPGQMRPDTQYF.

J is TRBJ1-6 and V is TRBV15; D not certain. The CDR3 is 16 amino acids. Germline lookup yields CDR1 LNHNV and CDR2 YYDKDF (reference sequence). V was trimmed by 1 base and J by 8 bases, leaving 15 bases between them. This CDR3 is CATSRGVSGIDSPLHF. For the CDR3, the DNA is TGTGCCACCAGCAGAGGGGTATCGGGTATTGATTCACCCCTCCACTTT.

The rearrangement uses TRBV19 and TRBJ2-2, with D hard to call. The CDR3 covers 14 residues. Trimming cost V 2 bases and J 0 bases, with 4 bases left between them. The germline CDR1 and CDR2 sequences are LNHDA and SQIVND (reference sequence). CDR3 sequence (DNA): TGTGCCAGTAGTATAAGCGCGAACACCGGGGAGCTGTTTTTT. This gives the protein CASSISANTGELFF.

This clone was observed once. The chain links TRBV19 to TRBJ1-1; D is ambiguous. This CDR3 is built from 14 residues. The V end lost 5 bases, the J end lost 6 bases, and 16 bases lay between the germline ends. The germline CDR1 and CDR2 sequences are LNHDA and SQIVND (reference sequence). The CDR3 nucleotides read TGTGCCAGTAGTCCCCCCAGGAATGTACCTGAAGCTTTCTTT. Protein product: CASSPPRNVPEAFF.

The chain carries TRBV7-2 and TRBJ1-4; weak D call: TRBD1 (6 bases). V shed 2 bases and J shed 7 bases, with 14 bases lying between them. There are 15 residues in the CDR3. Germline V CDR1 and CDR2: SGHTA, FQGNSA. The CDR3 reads CASSLQGQNVEKLFF. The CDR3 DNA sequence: TGTGCCAGCAGCTTACAAGGACAGAATGTTGAAAAACTGTTTTTT.

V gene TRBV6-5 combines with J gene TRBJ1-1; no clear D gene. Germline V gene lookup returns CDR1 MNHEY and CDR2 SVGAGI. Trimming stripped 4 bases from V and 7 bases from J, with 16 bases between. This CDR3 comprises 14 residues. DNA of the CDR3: TGTGCCAGCAGTTTGCGGGTCCAAAGCGGTGAAGCTTTCTTT. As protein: CASSLRVQSGEAFF.

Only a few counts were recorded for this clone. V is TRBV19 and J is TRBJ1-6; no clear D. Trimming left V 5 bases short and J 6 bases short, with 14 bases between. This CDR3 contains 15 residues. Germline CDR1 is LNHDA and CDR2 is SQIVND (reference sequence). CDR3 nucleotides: TGTGCCAGTAGTCGACTTAACCGGGGTAATTCACCCCTCCACTTT. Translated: CASSRLNRGNSPLHF.

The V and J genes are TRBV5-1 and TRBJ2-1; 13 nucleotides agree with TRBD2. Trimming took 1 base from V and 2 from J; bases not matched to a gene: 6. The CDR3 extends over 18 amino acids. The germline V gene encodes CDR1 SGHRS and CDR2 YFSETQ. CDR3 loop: CASSLRTSGGPPYNEQFF. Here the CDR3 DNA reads TGCGCCAGCAGCTTGAGGACTAGCGGGGGCCCTCCCTACAATGAGCAGTTCTTC. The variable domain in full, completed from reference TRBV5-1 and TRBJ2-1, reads KAGVTQTPRYLIKTRGQQVTLSCSPISGHRSVSWYQQTPGQGLQFLFEYFSETQRNKGNFPGRFSGRQFSNSRSEMNVSTLELGDSALYLCASSLRTSGGPPYNEQFFGPGTRLTVL.

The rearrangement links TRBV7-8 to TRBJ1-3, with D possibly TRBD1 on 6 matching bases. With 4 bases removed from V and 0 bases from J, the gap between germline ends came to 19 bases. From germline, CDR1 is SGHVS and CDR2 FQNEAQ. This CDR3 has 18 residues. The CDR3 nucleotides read TGTGCCAGCAGCTCTCGGACAGCCCTATTGAGCTCTGGAAACACCATATATTTT. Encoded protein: CASSSRTALLSSGNTIYF.

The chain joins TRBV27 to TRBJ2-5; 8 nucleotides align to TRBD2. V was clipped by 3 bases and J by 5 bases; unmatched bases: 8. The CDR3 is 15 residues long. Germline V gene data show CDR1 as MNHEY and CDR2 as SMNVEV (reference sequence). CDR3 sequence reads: CASSLSGGGGETQYF. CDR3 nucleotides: TGTGCCAGCAGTTTGTCGGGGGGGGGCGGTGAGACCCAGTACTTC.

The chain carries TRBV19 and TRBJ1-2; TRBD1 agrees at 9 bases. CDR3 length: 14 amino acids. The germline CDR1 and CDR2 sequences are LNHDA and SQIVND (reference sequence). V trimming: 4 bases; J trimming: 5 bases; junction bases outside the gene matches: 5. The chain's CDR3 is CASSTPGQGYGYTF. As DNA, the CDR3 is TGTGCCAGTAGTACTCCGGGACAGGGATATGGCTACACCTTC.

CDR3 residues: CASSQGGGRTEAFF. The CDR3 nucleotides are TGCGCCAGCAGCCAAGGTGGGGGGAGGACTGAAGCTTTCTTT. The chain carries TRBV4-1 and TRBJ1-1, with D possibly TRBD1 on 5 matching bases. The germline V gene has CDR1 MGHRA and CDR2 YSYEKL. The V and J ends lost 1 base and 5 bases respectively, with 11 bases between them. The CDR3 contains 14 residues.

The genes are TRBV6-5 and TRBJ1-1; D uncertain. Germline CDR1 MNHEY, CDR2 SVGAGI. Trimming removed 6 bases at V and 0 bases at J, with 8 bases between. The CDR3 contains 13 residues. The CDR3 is CASSLRLNTEAFF. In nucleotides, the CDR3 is TGTGCCAGCAGCCTAAGATTGAACACTGAAGCTTTCTTT.

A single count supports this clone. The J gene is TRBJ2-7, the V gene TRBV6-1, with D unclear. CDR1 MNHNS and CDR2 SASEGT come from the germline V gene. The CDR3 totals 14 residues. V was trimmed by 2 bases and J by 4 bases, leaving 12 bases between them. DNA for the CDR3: TGTGCCAGCAGTGAATCGAGGAGAGTTTACGAGCAGTACTTC. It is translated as CASSESRRVYEQYF.

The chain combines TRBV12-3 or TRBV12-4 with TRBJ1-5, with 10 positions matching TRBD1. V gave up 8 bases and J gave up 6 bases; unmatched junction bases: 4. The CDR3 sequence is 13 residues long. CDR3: CASAGQGVQPQHF. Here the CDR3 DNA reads TGTGCCAGCGCAGGACAGGGGGTTCAGCCCCAGCATTTT.

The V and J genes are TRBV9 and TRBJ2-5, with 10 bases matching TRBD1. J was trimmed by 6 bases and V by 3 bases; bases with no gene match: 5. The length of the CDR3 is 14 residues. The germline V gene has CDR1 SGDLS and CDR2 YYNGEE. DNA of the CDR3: TGTGCCAGCAGCGCGGACAGGGGGGAGAAGACCCAGTACTTC. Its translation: CASSADRGEKTQYF.

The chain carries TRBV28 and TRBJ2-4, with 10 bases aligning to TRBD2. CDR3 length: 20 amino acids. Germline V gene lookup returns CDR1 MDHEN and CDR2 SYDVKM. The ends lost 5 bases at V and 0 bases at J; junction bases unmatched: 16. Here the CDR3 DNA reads TGTGCCAGCAGTGGACCCGCCGGGACTAGCGTTCCCCGAGCCAAAAACATTCAGTACTTC. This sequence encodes CASSGPAGTSVPRAKNIQYF.

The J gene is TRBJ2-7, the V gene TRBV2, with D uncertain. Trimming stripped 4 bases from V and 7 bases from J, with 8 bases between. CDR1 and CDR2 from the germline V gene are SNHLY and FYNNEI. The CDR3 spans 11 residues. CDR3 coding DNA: TGTGCCAGCAGTGTACGTGAGGAGCAGTACTTC. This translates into CASSVREEQYF.

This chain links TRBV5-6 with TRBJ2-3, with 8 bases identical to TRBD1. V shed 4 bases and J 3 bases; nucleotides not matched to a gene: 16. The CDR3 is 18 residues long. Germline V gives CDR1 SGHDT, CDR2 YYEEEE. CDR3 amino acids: CASSRDRLNRRGTDTQYF. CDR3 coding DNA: TGTGCCAGCAGCAGGGACAGGCTCAACCGCAGGGGGACAGATACGCAGTATTTT.

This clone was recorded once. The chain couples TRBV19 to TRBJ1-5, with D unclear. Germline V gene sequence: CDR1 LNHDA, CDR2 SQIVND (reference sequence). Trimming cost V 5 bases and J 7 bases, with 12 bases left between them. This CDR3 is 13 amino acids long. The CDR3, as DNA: TGTGCCAGTAGTGTGACCCTGAGGCAGCCCCAGCATTTT. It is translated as CASSVTLRQPQHF.

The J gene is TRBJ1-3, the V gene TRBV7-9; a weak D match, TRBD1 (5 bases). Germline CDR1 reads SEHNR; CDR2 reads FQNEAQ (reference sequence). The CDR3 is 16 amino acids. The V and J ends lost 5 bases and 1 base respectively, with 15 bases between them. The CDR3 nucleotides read TGTGCCAGCAGCCCGCGGGGGGGAGCTTCTGGAAACACCATATATTTT. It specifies CASSPRGGASGNTIYF.

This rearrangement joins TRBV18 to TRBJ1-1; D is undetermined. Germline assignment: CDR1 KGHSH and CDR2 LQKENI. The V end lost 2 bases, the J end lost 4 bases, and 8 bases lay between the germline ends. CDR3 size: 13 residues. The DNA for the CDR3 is TGTGCCAGCTCACCAAAGGCGGGCACTGAAGCTTTCTTT. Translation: CASSPKAGTEAFF.

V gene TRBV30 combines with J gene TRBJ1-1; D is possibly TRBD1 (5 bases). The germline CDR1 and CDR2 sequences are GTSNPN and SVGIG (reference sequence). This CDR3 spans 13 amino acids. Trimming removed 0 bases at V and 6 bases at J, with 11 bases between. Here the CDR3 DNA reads TGTGCCTGGAGTGTACAACCGGGGGCTGAAGCTTTCTTT. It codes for CAWSVQPGAEAFF.

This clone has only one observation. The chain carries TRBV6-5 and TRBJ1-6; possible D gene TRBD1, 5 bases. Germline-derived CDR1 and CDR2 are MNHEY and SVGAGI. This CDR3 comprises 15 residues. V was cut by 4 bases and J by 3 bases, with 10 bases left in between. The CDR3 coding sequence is TGTGCCAGCAGTTTCACGGGACTCTATAATTCACCCCTCCACTTT. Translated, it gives CASSFTGLYNSPLHF.

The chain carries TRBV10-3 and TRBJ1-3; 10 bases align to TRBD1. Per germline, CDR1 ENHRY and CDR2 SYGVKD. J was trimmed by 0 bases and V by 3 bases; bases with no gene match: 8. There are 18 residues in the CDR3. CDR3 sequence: CAISDPGTGVLSGNTIYF. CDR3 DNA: TGTGCCATCAGTGATCCCGGGACAGGGGTTCTCTCTGGAAACACCATATATTTT.

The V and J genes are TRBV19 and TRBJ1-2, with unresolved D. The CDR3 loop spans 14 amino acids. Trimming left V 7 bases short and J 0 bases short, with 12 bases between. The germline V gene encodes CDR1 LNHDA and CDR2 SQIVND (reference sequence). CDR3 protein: CASTSGVPNYGYTF. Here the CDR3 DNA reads TGTGCCAGTACCTCGGGAGTGCCTAACTATGGCTACACCTTC.